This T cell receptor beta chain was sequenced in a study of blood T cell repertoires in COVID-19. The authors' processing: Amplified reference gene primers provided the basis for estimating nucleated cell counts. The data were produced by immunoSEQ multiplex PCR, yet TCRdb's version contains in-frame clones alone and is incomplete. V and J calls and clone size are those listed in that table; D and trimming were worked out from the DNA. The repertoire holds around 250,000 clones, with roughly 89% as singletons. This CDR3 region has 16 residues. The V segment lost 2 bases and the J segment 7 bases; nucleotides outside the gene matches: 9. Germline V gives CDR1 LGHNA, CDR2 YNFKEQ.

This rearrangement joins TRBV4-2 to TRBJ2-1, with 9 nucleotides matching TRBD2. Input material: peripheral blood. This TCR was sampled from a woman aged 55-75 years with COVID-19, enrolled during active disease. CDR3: CASSQRAGGPGNEQFF. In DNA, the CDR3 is TGTGCCAGCAGCCAACGTGCGGGGGGGCCAGGGAATGAGCAGTTCTTC.